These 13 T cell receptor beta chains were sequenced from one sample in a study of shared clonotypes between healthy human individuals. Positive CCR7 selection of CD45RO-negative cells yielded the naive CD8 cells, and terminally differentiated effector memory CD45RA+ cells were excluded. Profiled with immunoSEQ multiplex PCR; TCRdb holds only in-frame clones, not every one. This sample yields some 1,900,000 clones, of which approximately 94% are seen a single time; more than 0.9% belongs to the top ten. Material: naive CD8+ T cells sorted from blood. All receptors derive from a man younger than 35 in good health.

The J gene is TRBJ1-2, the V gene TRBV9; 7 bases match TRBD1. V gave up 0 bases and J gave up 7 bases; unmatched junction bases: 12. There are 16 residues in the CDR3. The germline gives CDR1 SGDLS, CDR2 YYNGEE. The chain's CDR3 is CASSVALTGALGGYTF. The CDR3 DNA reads TGTGCCAGCAGCGTAGCTCTTACAGGGGCCCTGGGTGGCTACACCTTC.

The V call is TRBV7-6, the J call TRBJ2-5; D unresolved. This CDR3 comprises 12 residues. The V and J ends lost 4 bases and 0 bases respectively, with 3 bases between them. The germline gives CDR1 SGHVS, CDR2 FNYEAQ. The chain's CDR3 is CASSSDQETQYF. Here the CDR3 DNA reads TGTGCCAGCAGCTCGGACCAAGAGACCCAGTACTTC. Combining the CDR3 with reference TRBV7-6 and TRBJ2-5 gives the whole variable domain GAGVSQSPRYKVTKRGQDVALRCDPISGHVSLYWYRQALGQGPEFLTYFNYEAQQDKSGLPNDRFSAERPEGSISTLTIQRTEQRDSAMYRCASSSDQETQYFGPGTRLLVL.

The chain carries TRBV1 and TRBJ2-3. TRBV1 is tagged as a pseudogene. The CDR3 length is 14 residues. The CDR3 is CTSSQGCTTDTQYF. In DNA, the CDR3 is TGCACCAGCAGCCAAGGGTGTACGACAGATACGCAGTATTTT.

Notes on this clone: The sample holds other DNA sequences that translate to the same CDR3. CDR3 loop: CASSLVGAGYEQYF. CDR3 coding DNA: TGTGCCAGCAGCTTAGTGGGGGCCGGCTACGAGCAGTACTTC. The chain couples TRBV7-2 to TRBJ2-7, with TRBD1 as a possible D gene (6 bases). The CDR3 covers 14 residues. V was clipped by 1 base and J by 3 bases, with 10 bases between them. Germline CDR1 reads SGHTA; CDR2 reads FQGNSA.

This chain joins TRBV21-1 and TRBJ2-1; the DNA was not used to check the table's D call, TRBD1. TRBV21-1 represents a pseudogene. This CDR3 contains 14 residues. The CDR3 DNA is TGTGCCAGCAGCAAAAAAGCAGGCTACAATGAGCAGTTCTTC. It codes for CASSKKAGYNEQFF.

This CDR3 reads CAGGTGGSTEAFF. The DNA for the CDR3 is TGCGCCGGGGGGACTGGGGGATCGACTGAAGCTTTCTTT. This rearrangement joins TRBV10-2 to TRBJ1-1; weak D call: TRBD1 (5 bases). Trimming cost V 11 bases and J 5 bases, with 18 bases left between them. This CDR3 contains 13 residues. Germline loops: CDR1 WSHSY, CDR2 SAAADI.

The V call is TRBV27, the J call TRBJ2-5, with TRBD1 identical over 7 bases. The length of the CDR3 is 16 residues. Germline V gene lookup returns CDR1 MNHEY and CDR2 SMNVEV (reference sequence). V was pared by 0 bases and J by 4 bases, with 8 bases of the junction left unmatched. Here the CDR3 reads CASSLSLGGGGETQYF. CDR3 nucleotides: TGTGCCAGCAGTTTATCTCTAGGGGGCGGAGGAGAGACCCAGTACTTC.

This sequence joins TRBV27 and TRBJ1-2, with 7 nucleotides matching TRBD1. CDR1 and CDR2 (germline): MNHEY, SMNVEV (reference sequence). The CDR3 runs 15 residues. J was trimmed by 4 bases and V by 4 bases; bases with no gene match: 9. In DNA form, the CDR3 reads TGTGCCAGCAGTTCGCGAACCGGGACAGCCTATGGCTACACCTTC. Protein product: CASSSRTGTAYGYTF.

As DNA, the CDR3 is TGTGCCACCAGCAGAGTACCCCTAGGGGACAGCTCTGGGGCCAACGTCCTGACTTTC. It yields the protein CATSRVPLGDSSGANVLTF. V gene TRBV15 combines with J gene TRBJ2-6; 7 nucleotides line up with TRBD1. The V gene's germline CDR1 is LNHNV and CDR2 YYDKDF (reference sequence). The CDR3 runs to 19 residues. The J segment lost 0 bases and the V segment lost 1 base, leaving 9 bases of the junction unmatched.

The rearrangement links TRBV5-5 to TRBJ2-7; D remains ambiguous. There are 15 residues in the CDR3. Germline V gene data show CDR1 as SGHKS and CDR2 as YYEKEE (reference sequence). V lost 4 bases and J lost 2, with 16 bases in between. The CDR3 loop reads CASSLRPEVTYEQYF. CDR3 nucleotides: TGTGCCAGCAGCCTTAGGCCAGAAGTGACCTACGAGCAGTACTTC.

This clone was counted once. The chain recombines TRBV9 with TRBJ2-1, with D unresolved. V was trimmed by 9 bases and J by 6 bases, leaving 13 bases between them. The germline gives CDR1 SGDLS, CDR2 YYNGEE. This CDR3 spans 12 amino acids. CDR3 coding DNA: TGTGCCACCACGGGCCGTCTCAATGAGCAGTTCTTC. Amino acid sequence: CATTGRLNEQFF.

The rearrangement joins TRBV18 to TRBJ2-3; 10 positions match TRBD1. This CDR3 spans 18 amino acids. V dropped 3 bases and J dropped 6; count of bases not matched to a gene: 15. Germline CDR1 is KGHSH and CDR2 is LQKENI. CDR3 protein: CASSPGTGARGPHDTQYF. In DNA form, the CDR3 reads TGTGCCAGCTCACCGGGGACAGGGGCACGGGGTCCCCACGATACGCAGTATTTT.

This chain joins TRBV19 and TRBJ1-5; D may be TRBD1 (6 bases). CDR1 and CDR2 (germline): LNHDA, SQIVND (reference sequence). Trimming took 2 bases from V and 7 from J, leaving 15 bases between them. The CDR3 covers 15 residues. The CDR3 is CASSILWGLGQPQHF. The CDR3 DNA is TGTGCCAGTAGTATATTGTGGGGGCTCGGACAGCCCCAGCATTTT.